Listed here are 13 T cell receptor beta chains from one sample, sequenced in a study of cytomegalovirus exposure and HLA in healthy donors. This PCR relied on a set of 60 Vbeta primers and 13 Jbeta primers. Sequenced by immunoSEQ multiplex PCR; TCRdb stores in-frame clones only, minus some. The table records under 150,000 clones, about 76% of them present only once. Sequences were obtained from PBMCs. These receptors all stem from a female donor in good health and CMV-seronegative.

This clone was recorded a few times. The chain uses TRBV5-1 and TRBJ1-1; TRBD1 is a possible D gene (6 bases). The CDR3 consists of 16 residues. Germline lookup yields CDR1 SGHRS and CDR2 YFSETQ. V lost 6 bases, J lost 0 bases, and 18 bases lay in between. The CDR3 nucleotides are TGCGCCAGCACCGTGGGGGGGGGCCCCATGAACACTGAAGCTTTCTTT. The encoded protein is CASTVGGGPMNTEAFF.

As DNA, the CDR3 is TGTGCCAGCAGCTTAGATCTTGGGGCGGATGAAGCTTTCTTT. Translation gives CASSLDLGADEAFF. The V gene is TRBV7-6, the J gene TRBJ1-1; maybe TRBD1 (5 bases). The V gene lost 1 base and the J gene lost 7 bases, with 13 bases spanning the gap. The CDR3 extends over 14 amino acids. Germline-derived CDR1 and CDR2 are SGHVS and FNYEAQ.

The chain combines TRBV14 with TRBJ2-6; D remains ambiguous. This CDR3 region has 14 residues. Germline V gene sequence: CDR1 SGHDN, CDR2 FVKESK. V was pared by 3 bases and J by 2 bases, with 5 bases between. The CDR3 DNA follows: TGTGCCAGCAGCCAGGAGCCTGGGGCCAACGTCCTGACTTTC. Protein product: CASSQEPGANVLTF.

The V gene is TRBV4-1, the J gene TRBJ1-6, with D possibly matching TRBD1 (5 bases). This CDR3 contains 16 residues. V was pared by 3 bases and J by 3 bases, with 12 bases between. Germline assignment: CDR1 MGHRA and CDR2 YSYEKL. The CDR3 DNA sequence: TGCGCCAGCAGCCATGGGACGGACTACTATAATTCACCCCTCCACTTT. Its translation is CASSHGTDYYNSPLHF.

The chain recombines TRBV30 with TRBJ1-2, with 8 bases aligning to TRBD1. From germline, CDR1 is GTSNPN and CDR2 SVGIG (reference sequence). The CDR3 runs to 11 residues. J lost 14 bases, V lost 1 base, and 6 bases had no gene match. The CDR3 DNA follows: TGTGCCTGGAGTGCTGACAGGGGATATACCTTC. Its translation: CAWSADRGYTF.

The chain carries TRBV19 and TRBJ2-3; D perhaps matches TRBD2 (5 bases). The CDR3 covers 14 residues. Germline loops: CDR1 LNHDA, CDR2 SQIVND (reference sequence). V was pared by 4 bases and J by 6 bases, with 14 bases between. The CDR3 DNA reads TGTGCCAGTAGTAGGACTCCCGGAGCCGATACGCAGTATTTT. Translated: CASSRTPGADTQYF.

J is TRBJ1-1 and V is TRBV9; D is possibly TRBD1 (6 bases). CDR1 and CDR2 from the germline V gene are SGDLS and YYNGEE. CDR3 size: 15 residues. V was pared by 0 bases and J by 3 bases, with 12 bases between. DNA of the CDR3: TGTGCCAGCAGCGTAGAGGGGGACGGGGACACTGAAGCTTTCTTT. Its protein is CASSVEGDGDTEAFF.

The chain carries TRBV11-2 and TRBJ2-5; 8 nucleotides agree with TRBD2. There are 13 residues in the CDR3. Unmatched junction bases numbered 3, after V lost 4 bases and J lost 5 bases. The V gene's germline CDR1 is SGHAT and CDR2 FQNNGV. This chain's CDR3 is CASSSGGRETQYF. The CDR3 DNA follows: TGTGCCAGCAGCTCGGGGGGGCGGGAGACCCAGTACTTC.

The chain couples TRBV11-3 to TRBJ1-1, with 8 nucleotides matching TRBD1. The CDR3 is made up of 15 amino acids. Germline lookup yields CDR1 SGHNT and CDR2 YENEEA. After removal of 2 bases from V and 3 bases from J, the junction contained 5 bases not matched to a gene. The CDR3: CASSLLQGAYTEAFF. The CDR3 DNA sequence: TGTGCCAGCAGCTTACTCCAGGGGGCTTACACTGAAGCTTTCTTT.

The chain is built from TRBV6-5 and TRBJ1-2; TRBD1 matches 9 bases. V shed 4 bases, J shed 7 bases, and the junction held 4 bases outside the gene matches. Germline V lookup: CDR1 MNHEY, CDR2 SVGAGI. This CDR3 is built from 13 residues. The CDR3 region has the DNA TGTGCCAGCAGTTTAACAGGGGGCTCTGGCTACACCTTC. Its protein product is CASSLTGGSGYTF.

This sequence joins TRBV7-2 and TRBJ2-7; maybe TRBD1 (5 bases). With 8 bases removed from V and 6 bases from J, the gap between germline ends came to 17 bases. CDR1 is SGHTA, CDR2 FQGNSA, per germline. The CDR3 has 13 residues. CDR3 amino acids: CASGDRLRSEQYF. The CDR3 coding sequence is TGTGCCAGCGGAGACAGACTGCGTAGCGAGCAGTACTTC.

The chain uses TRBV5-4 and TRBJ2-7; TRBD1 might be the D (7 bases). Looked up from germline, CDR1 is SGHNT and CDR2 is YYREEE (reference sequence). V dropped 4 bases and J dropped 6 bases, with 17 bases sitting between them. This CDR3 has 14 amino acids. CDR3 bases: TGTGCCAGCAGCGCGGGACAGTACTACGGCGAGCAGTACTTC. Protein sequence: CASSAGQYYGEQYF.

V gene TRBV28 combines with J gene TRBJ1-2, with D possibly matching TRBD1 (6 bases). Looked up from germline, CDR1 is MDHEN and CDR2 is SYDVKM. The CDR3 spans 13 residues. The ends were cut back, 2 bases at V and 7 bases at J, with 11 bases in the middle. The CDR3 region has the DNA TGTGCCAGCAGTTTACGCCGGGACACTGGCTACACCTTC. Its protein is CASSLRRDTGYTF.